This entry lists 19 T cell receptor beta chains sequenced from one sample in a study of siplizumab effects on memory and regulatory T cells. Data came from immunoSEQ multiplex PCR; TCRdb stores just in-frame clones and leaves some out. The data show about 100,000 clones, 80% to 95% seen once. Sequencing was performed on CD4+ T cells sorted from blood. Receptors originate from a human donor in good health.

This chain uses TRBV5-1 with TRBJ1-4; TRBD1 aligns across 7 bases. This CDR3 comprises 15 residues. Germline V lookup: CDR1 SGHRS, CDR2 YFSETQ. The J segment lost 1 base and the V segment lost 7 bases, leaving 7 bases of the junction unmatched. The CDR3 bases are TGCGCCAGCCAGACAGGGCTAGTAACTAATGAAAAACTGTTTTTT. It codes for CASQTGLVTNEKLFF. Supplemented by reference TRBV5-1 and TRBJ1-4, the full variable domain reads KAGVTQTPRYLIKTRGQQVTLSCSPISGHRSVSWYQQTPGQGLQFLFEYFSETQRNKGNFPGRFSGRQFSNSRSEMNVSTLELGDSALYLCASQTGLVTNEKLFFGSGTQLSVL.

The chain recombines TRBV19 with TRBJ1-1, with D tentatively TRBD1 (5 bases). Germline V gene sequence: CDR1 LNHDA, CDR2 SQIVND (reference sequence). Trimming removed 7 bases from V and 4 bases from J, with 10 bases in between. This CDR3 region has 12 residues. DNA of the CDR3: TGTGCCAGTAAATGGGGGGGCACTGAAGCTTTCTTT. Protein product: CASKWGGTEAFF.

This clone was observed a handful of times. V and J are TRBV28 and TRBJ1-2; D remains ambiguous. The CDR3 loop spans 14 amino acids. V was shortened by 3 bases and J by 3 bases, with 11 bases between the two germline ends. The germline CDR1 and CDR2 sequences are MDHEN and SYDVKM. The chain's CDR3 is CASSFLHGYYGYTF. CDR3 nucleotides: TGTGCCAGCAGTTTCCTCCACGGTTACTATGGCTACACCTTC.

This chain joins TRBV15 and TRBJ1-2, with 8 bases matching TRBD1. This CDR3 is 15 amino acids long. Germline V gene lookup returns CDR1 LNHNV and CDR2 YYDKDF (reference sequence). J was trimmed by 8 bases and V by 1 base; bases with no gene match: 9. Here the CDR3 DNA reads TGTGCCACCAGCAGAGTTATTGGGCAGGGGGCCGGCTACACCTTC. Protein: CATSRVIGQGAGYTF.

This chain links TRBV7-2 with TRBJ2-4, with D possibly matching TRBD1 (6 bases). This CDR3 comprises 17 residues. CDR1 is SGHTA, CDR2 FQGNSA, per germline. The V end lost 1 base, the J end lost 7 bases, and 20 bases lay between the germline ends. CDR3 loop: CASSLVPLRQAGNIQYF. CDR3 nucleotides: TGTGCCAGCAGCTTAGTCCCTCTCAGACAGGCAGGCAACATTCAGTACTTC.

The rearrangement links TRBV28 to TRBJ2-7, with D perhaps TRBD1 (6 bases). The V end lost 4 bases, the J end lost 1 base, and 14 bases lay between the germline ends. Germline CDR1 reads MDHEN; CDR2 reads SYDVKM. This CDR3 has 15 residues. CDR3 sequence reads: CASSSPGHGSYEQYF. In DNA, the CDR3 is TGTGCCAGCAGTTCCCCGGGACACGGGTCCTACGAGCAGTACTTC.

The V and J genes are TRBV5-1 and TRBJ1-4; D gene unclear. Trimming pared 2 bases from V and 7 bases from J, leaving 9 bases between. Looked up from germline, CDR1 is SGHRS and CDR2 is YFSETQ. This CDR3 has 13 residues. This CDR3 is CASSFGGSEKLFF. DNA of the CDR3: TGCGCCAGCAGCTTCGGTGGGAGTGAAAAACTGTTTTTT.

The V call is TRBV5-6, the J call TRBJ1-1; D ambiguous. The CDR3 is 15 residues long. The V and J ends lost 3 bases and 0 bases respectively, with 12 bases between them. Germline V gene lookup returns CDR1 SGHDT and CDR2 YYEEEE. For the CDR3, the DNA is TGTGCCAGCAGCTCTCGGTCGGATTTGAACACTGAAGCTTTCTTT. Its translation is CASSSRSDLNTEAFF. The full variable domain, rest sourced from reference TRBV5-6 and TRBJ1-1, is DAGVTQSPTHLIKTRGQQVTLRCSPKSGHDTVSWYQQALGQGPQFIFQYYEEEERQRGNFPDRFSGHQFPNYSSELNVNALLLGDSALYLCASSSRSDLNTEAFFGQGTRLTVV.

This chain uses TRBV29-1 with TRBJ2-7; 8 bases align to TRBD1. With 3 bases clipped from V and 2 bases from J, the junction kept 6 bases outside the gene matches. The germline gives CDR1 SQVTM, CDR2 ANQGSEA. The CDR3 has 14 residues. CDR3 nucleotides: TGCAGCGTTGAGGTCTCGACAGGGGCCTACGAGCAGTACTTC. It is translated as CSVEVSTGAYEQYF.

The V gene is TRBV5-4, the J gene TRBJ2-5; D is perhaps TRBD1 (5 bases). Trimming cost V 3 bases and J 2 bases, with 14 bases left between them. Germline V lookup: CDR1 SGHNT, CDR2 YYREEE (reference sequence). The CDR3 sequence is 15 residues long. Here the CDR3 DNA reads TGTGCCAGCAGCTCCGGACCACAGGTACAAGAGACCCAGTACTTC. It codes for CASSSGPQVQETQYF.

The chain uses TRBV7-9 and TRBJ1-1; 9 bases align to TRBD1. Germline trimming cut 1 base from V and 4 bases from J; bases unmatched to any gene: 4. This CDR3 comprises 15 residues. Germline CDR1 is SEHNR and CDR2 is FQNEAQ (reference sequence). CDR3 region: CASSLGTGVGTEAFF. The DNA of the CDR3 is TGTGCCAGCAGCTTAGGGACAGGGGTCGGCACTGAAGCTTTCTTT.

The chain has TRBV29-1 and TRBJ1-1; D not resolved. From germline, CDR1 is SQVTM and CDR2 ANQGSEA. Trimming shortened V by 0 bases and J by 0 bases, and 5 bases separated the two germline ends. The CDR3 length is 13 residues. The CDR3 sequence: CSVEEHLNTEAFF. CDR3 in DNA: TGCAGCGTTGAAGAACATCTGAACACTGAAGCTTTCTTT.

Here the CDR3 DNA reads TGTGCCAGCAGTAAACAGGCGCCGGGACAGAACTATGGCTACACCTTC. This codes for CASSKQAPGQNYGYTF. The chain combines TRBV7-2 with TRBJ1-2; TRBD1 matches at 7 bases. Unmatched junction bases numbered 12, after V lost 6 bases and J lost 2 bases. Germline V gives CDR1 SGHTA, CDR2 FQGNSA. The CDR3 length is 16 residues.

The chain recombines TRBV14 with TRBJ1-1, with 11 bases identical to TRBD1. Per the germline V gene, CDR1 is SGHDN and CDR2 is FVKESK. After removal of 4 bases from V and 0 bases from J, the junction contained 7 bases not matched to a gene. This CDR3 comprises 17 residues. CDR3 amino acids: CASSRLGQGAMNTEAFF. CDR3 nucleotide sequence: TGTGCCAGCAGCCGGCTCGGACAGGGGGCCATGAACACTGAAGCTTTCTTT.

The gene calls are TRBV11-2 and TRBJ1-2, with D uncertain. This CDR3 is 15 amino acids long. Trimming removed 0 bases from V and 0 bases from J, with 8 bases in between. Germline assignment: CDR1 SGHAT and CDR2 FQNNGV. CDR3 protein: CASSLDGTANYGYTF. CDR3 DNA: TGTGCCAGCAGCTTAGATGGAACGGCTAACTATGGCTACACCTTC.

The chain links TRBV19 to TRBJ2-7; D may be TRBD1 (6 bases). V shed 5 bases and J shed 6 bases, with 17 bases lying between them. CDR1 and CDR2 (germline): LNHDA, SQIVND (reference sequence). The CDR3 consists of 14 residues. CDR3 bases: TGTGCCAGTAGTCATCAGGGGATCATCGGCGAGCAGTACTTC. This encodes CASSHQGIIGEQYF.

This chain links TRBV18 with TRBJ2-3, with a possible D match to TRBD1 (5 bases). Germline CDR1 KGHSH, CDR2 LQKENI. This CDR3 is built from 17 residues. Trimming took off 0 bases at V and 1 base at J, with 14 bases between the two ends. CDR3 in amino acids: CASSPPRSQGGTDTQYF. The CDR3 region has the DNA TGTGCCAGCTCACCACCTCGTTCCCAGGGCGGCACAGATACGCAGTATTTT.

This clone came up a few times. The chain recombines TRBV27 with TRBJ1-5, with D unresolved. Germline V lookup: CDR1 MNHEY, CDR2 SMNVEV (reference sequence). Trimming stripped 4 bases from V and 8 bases from J, with 15 bases between. This CDR3 is 14 amino acids long. CDR3 sequence (DNA): TGTGCCAGCAGTTCAAATAGTCTCAGAGAGCCCCAGCATTTT. Translating gives CASSSNSLREPQHF.

The chain combines TRBV29-1 with TRBJ2-7; 12 bases map to TRBD1. The V gene's germline CDR1 is SQVTM and CDR2 ANQGSEA. The CDR3 totals 16 residues. Trimming removed 4 bases from V and 7 bases from J; junction bases left unmatched: 14. CDR3 DNA: TGCAGCGTTGTCACCCCCCGGGACAGGGGGCTAGAGGAGCAGTACTTC. Amino acids: CSVVTPRDRGLEEQYF.